Listed below are T cell receptor beta chains from one sample, sequenced in a study of shared clonotypes between healthy human individuals. Profiling relied on immunoSEQ multiplex PCR, and the TCRdb table lists in-frame clones only, not all of them. The sample includes some 2.1 million clones, roughly 95% of them seen just once. Specimen: naive CD4+ T cells sorted from blood. Receptors originate from a man between 18 and 29 years old in good health. Each CDR3 is given with its conserved first and last residue. Fields, in order: clone size, J gene, D gene, V gene, CDR3 protein, CDR3 DNA. The D gene is left open where the match is weak. The size entry is marked missing in some rows and otherwise reads once, few, many or a size class.

- TRBJ2-2 TRBD2 TRBV10-3 CAISRLAGANTGELFF TGTGCCATCAGTCGACTAGCGGGAGCCAACACCGGGGAGCTGTTTTTT
- TRBJ2-5 TRBD1 TRBV11-3 CASSLGQGQETQYF TGTGCCAGCAGCTTAGGACAGGGACAAGAGACCCAGTACTTC
- TRBJ2-7 TRBD1 TRBV4-1 CASSSPGQANYEQYF TGCGCCAGCAGCTCACCGGGACAGGCGAACTACGAGCAGTACTTC
- TRBJ2-7 - TRBV20-1 CSATGLDEQYF TGCAGTGCTACTGGACTGGACGAGCAGTACTTC
- TRBJ1-2 - TRBV29-1 CSVVTGYGYTF TGCAGCGTTGTCACAGGGTATGGCTACACCTTC
- TRBJ1-6 TRBD1 TRBV2 CASRAGTGAANSPLHF TGTGCCAGCAGGGCCGGGACAGGGGCGGCGAATTCACCCCTCCACTTT
- TRBJ2-7 - TRBV29-1 CSGISAVSYEQYF TGCAGCGGAATCTCGGCAGTCTCCTACGAGCAGTACTTC
- TRBJ1-3 - TRBV19 CASSTFGSTSGNTIYF TGTGCCAGTAGTACTTTTGGGTCCACCTCTGGAAACACCATATATTTT
- TRBJ2-5 - TRBV14 CASSQLTVGGDFGTQYF TGTGCCAGCAGCCAATTGACCGTAGGGGGAGATTTCGGAACCCAGTACTTC
- TRBJ2-7 TRBD1 TRBV6-6 CASSPYRGYYEQYF TGTGCCAGCAGTCCCTACAGGGGGTACTACGAGCAGTACTTC
once TRBJ2-7 - TRBV18 CASSPLAWTVSSYEQYF TGTGCCAGCTCACCACTCGCCTGGACAGTTTCCTCCTACGAGCAGTACTTC
- TRBJ2-3 - TRBV29-1 CSVAHPPLPTQYF TGCAGCGTCGCCCACCCGCCTCTCCCTACGCAGTATTTT
- TRBJ2-2 - TRBV30 CAWLTGMNTGELFF TGTGCCTGGCTTACAGGGATGAACACCGGGGAGCTGTTTTTT
- TRBJ2-3 TRBD1 TRBV2 CASAEQGTFTDTQYF TGTGCCAGCGCCGAACAGGGGACCTTCACAGATACGCAGTATTTT
- TRBJ2-6 - TRBV28 CASSLYSTGANVLTF TGTGCCAGCAGTTTATACAGCACCGGGGCCAACGTCCTGACTTTC
- TRBJ1-3 - TRBV10-2 CASTPTGTSGNTIYF TGCGCCAGCACCCCGACCGGGACCTCTGGAAACACCATATATTTT
- TRBJ1-1 - TRBV19 CASSRGALNTEAFF TGTGCCAGTAGCCGCGGGGCATTAAACACTGAAGCTTTCTTT
- TRBJ1-2 TRBD1 TRBV2 CASSGQGGYGYTF TGTGCCAGCAGTGGACAGGGCGGCTATGGCTACACCTTC
- TRBJ1-3 TRBD1 TRBV9 CASSERGDRGAGNTIYF TGTGCCAGCAGCGAAAGAGGGGACAGGGGAGCCGGAAACACCATATATTTT
- TRBJ1-1 - TRBV21-1 CASIDGVWNTEAFF TGTGCCAGCATTGATGGGGTCTGGAACACTGAAGCTTTCTTT
- TRBJ2-7 - TRBV2 CATWTDNYEQYF TGTGCCACCTGGACGGACAACTACGAGCAGTACTTC
once TRBJ1-1 TRBD1 TRBV5-6 CASSFRDRLTPNTEAFF TGTGCCAGCAGCTTCCGGGACAGACTAACTCCGAACACTGAAGCTTTCTTT
- TRBJ2-7 - TRBV20-1 CSAGYEQYF TGCAGTGCTGGGTACGAGCAGTACTTC
- TRBJ1-1 - TRBV7-9 CASSLTTGTEAFF TGTGCCAGCAGCTTAACGACAGGCACTGAAGCTTTCTTT
- TRBJ1-1 - TRBV7-2 CASSFPGKGTEAFF TGTGCCAGCAGCTTCCCCGGGAAGGGGACTGAAGCTTTCTTT
- TRBJ2-2 TRBD2 TRBV10-3 CAISDFLAGDTGELFF TGTGCCATCAGTGATTTCCTAGCGGGGGACACCGGGGAGCTGTTTTTT
- TRBJ2-7 TRBD2 TRBV5-1 CASSLAWSSGSGEQYF TGCGCCAGCAGCTTGGCGTGGTCTAGCGGGAGTGGCGAGCAGTACTTC
- TRBJ2-1 - TRBV7-3 CASSSDRGSYNEQFF TGTGCCAGCAGCTCTGACCGGGGTTCCTACAATGAGCAGTTCTTC